The clone carrying this TCR beta chain was seen repeatedly, ten times or more. The antigen is undetermined. The beta constant-region primer was an equimolar mix of two oligonucleotides covering TRBC1 and TRBC2. Nested alpha and beta constant-region primers with the SP2 primer drove four PCR rounds on ligated cDNA. An oligonucleotide with the SP2 primer and a 12-nucleotide UMI was ligated to the cDNA 3' end. Each CDR3 protein is one row after TCRdb ran MiXCR on the UMI-ligation and nested PCR reads. The sample records 150,000 or so distinct CDR3 sequences, approximately 22% being singletons. This record comes from a study of naive and memory T cell subsets. Study observations and caveats: Naive repertoires, especially CD8, held a few larger clonotypes, possibly memory cells re-expressing CD45RA.

From the second PCR step, alpha and beta chains were amplified apart. Cells stained for CD3, CD4, CD8, CD45RA and CD27 were sorted into four subsets. This TCR was recovered from a human donor in good health. Input material: naive CD4+ T cells from blood.

The CDR3 loop reads CASGLAGVNIQYF. DNA of the CDR3: TGTGCCAGTGGACTAGCGGGAGTAAACATTCAGTACTTC. This chain joins TRBV6-2 or TRBV6-3 and TRBJ2-4; TRBD2 matches 13 bases. With 9 bases clipped from V and 6 bases from J, the junction kept 2 bases outside the gene matches. CDR3 size: 13 residues. The V gene's germline CDR1 is MNHEY and CDR2 SVGEGT.